This TCR beta chain derives from a study of PD-1 blockade in classical Hodgkin lymphoma. Broader study findings: TCR diversity at baseline was reported to be reduced in newly diagnosed patients relative to healthy donors. Differences between repertoires have undefined causes, possibly disease activity or prior therapy.

To note about this clone: Its antigen remains unknown.

Assay: immunoSEQ multiplex PCR; the TCRdb copy retains only in-frame clones and omits some. The top ten clones hold about 0.42% of a sample with around 21,000 clones, roughly 90% of them seen once. The sample's time point: newly diagnosed, previously untreated cHL patient sample. Purification of CD4+ T cells from thawed PBMCs was achieved by magnetic negative selection. Losses at the gene ends were 6 bases for V and 8 bases for J; bases not matched to a gene: 8. The CDR3 covers 15 residues. Germline-derived CDR1 and CDR2 are MRHNA and SNTAGT. This clonotype originated in a human donor with classical Hodgkin lymphoma. The rearrangement joins TRBV6-4 to TRBJ1-6; 9 nucleotides line up with TRBD1. Sequenced material: CD4+ T cells from blood. The CDR3 spells CASRGRDRDDSPLHF. The CDR3 nucleotides are TGTGCCAGCAGGGGCCGGGACAGGGATGATTCACCCCTCCACTTT.